This is a list of T cell receptor beta chains from one sample in a study of blood T cell repertoires in COVID-19. Sequenced by immunoSEQ multiplex PCR; TCRdb stores in-frame clones only, minus some. The sample has roughly 97,000 clones; roughly nine tenths are singletons. The sequenced material came from peripheral blood. The receptors stem from a human donor in a cohort sampled during active COVID-19. Both conserved end residues are part of each CDR3. D genes are given only for firm matches. The listing skips clone size in some rows; elsewhere it reads once, few, many or a size class.

TRBJ1-1 TRBD1 NA TRBV28 TGTGCCACGGACAAGGGACAGGGGTATCAAGCTTTCTTT CATDKGQGYQAFF
TRBJ1-2 TRBD1 NA TRBV12-3/TRBV12-4 TGTGCCAGCAGTAAAGACAGGGTTGGCTACACCTTC CASSKDRVGYTF
TRBJ2-7 TRBD2 NA TRBV3-1/TRBV3-2 TGTGCCAGCAGCCAAGAACTGAGACTAGCGGGAAACGAGCAGTACTTC CASSQELRLAGNEQYF
TRBJ2-7 NA NA TRBV4-3 TGCGCCAGCAGCCAAGAATGGCCGGGTGGTTCGTACGAGCAGTACTTC CASSQEWPGGSYEQYF
TRBJ2-3 NA NA TRBV5-8 TGTGCCAGCAGCTTGGGACTACTCACAGATACGCAGTATTTT CASSLGLLTDTQYF
TRBJ2-1 NA NA TRBV5-1 TGCGCCAGCAGCTTGGACGCCCGCCGGGGCAATGAGCAGTTCTTC CASSLDARRGNEQFF
TRBJ1-2 TRBD1 NA TRBV6-6 TGTGCCAGCAGTTACTCTCGGCAGGGGGCTTTTGGCTACACCTTC CASSYSRQGAFGYTF
TRBJ2-3 TRBD2 NA TRBV28 TGTGCCAGTGAACTAGCGGGAGTATGGAATACGCAGTATTTT CASELAGVWNTQYF
TRBJ2-7 NA NA TRBV5-4 TGTGCCAGCAGCCCCCAGGGGTCCTACGAGCAGTACTTC CASSPQGSYEQYF
TRBJ2-5 NA NA TRBV18 TGTGCCAGCACAGACAGAGGAGTAGGAGAGACCCAGTACTTC CASTDRGVGETQYF
TRBJ2-7 TRBD2 NA TRBV4-1 TGCGCCAGCAGCCCATTCAAAGCGGGGGCCGACTACGAGCAGTACTTC CASSPFKAGADYEQYF
TRBJ1-1 TRBD1 NA TRBV11-3 TGTGCCAGCAGCTTAAATCGAGGCAGGGGGACTGAAGCTTTCTTT CASSLNRGRGTEAFF
TRBJ1-4 NA NA TRBV11-2 TGTGCCAGCAGCTTAGTCCAGGGTCGAGAAAAACTGTTTTTT CASSLVQGREKLFF
TRBJ1-5 TRBD1 few TRBV29-1 TGCAGCGTTAGACAGGGAAATCAGCCCCAGCATTTT CSVRQGNQPQHF
TRBJ2-1 NA once TRBV7-2 TGTGCCAGCCCTTCCTACAATGAGCAGTTCTTC CASPSYNEQFF
TRBJ2-3 TRBD2 NA TRBV5-4 TGTGCCAGCAGCTTGGGTACTAGCGGGGCAGCAGATACGCAGTATTTT CASSLGTSGAADTQYF
TRBJ1-2 NA NA TRBV2 TGTGCCAGCAGTGAAACAGGGTATGGCTACACCTTC CASSETGYGYTF
TRBJ1-1 TRBD1 NA TRBV7-2 TGTGCCAGCAGTTATGTCCCTCCCGGGACAGGGGGCGCCGGCACTGAAGCTTTCTTT CASSYVPPGTGGAGTEAFF
TRBJ2-5 NA NA TRBV7-3 TGTGCCAGCAGCACCGCTACCCAAGAGACCCAGTACTTC CASSTATQETQYF
TRBJ1-5 NA NA TRBV5-5 TGTGCCAGCAGCTTGGATCAGGGCAGGGTTCAGCATTTT CASSLDQGRVQHF
TRBJ2-5 NA once TRBV10-3 TGTGCCATCAGTCCTCACCGGGAGACCCAGTACTTC CAISPHRETQYF
TRBJ2-7 NA once TRBV4-3 TGCGCCAGCAGCCAAGGTCATTCTGAGGCCTACGAGCAGTACTTC CASSQGHSEAYEQYF
TRBJ1-2 NA NA TRBV14 TGTGCCAGCAGCCTAACAGGAACCTATGGCTACACCTTC CASSLTGTYGYTF
TRBJ2-7 TRBD2 NA TRBV5-6 TGTGCCAGCAGCTACTTATTCCTCGTCAGCGGGGGGTCCTACGAGCAGTACTTC CASSYLFLVSGGSYEQYF
TRBJ1-6 TRBD1 few TRBV10-3 TGTGCCATCAGTAATGGGACAGCGAGGGCGAATTCACCCCTCCACTTT CAISNGTARANSPLHF
TRBJ2-3 NA NA TRBV20-1 TGCAGTGCTAGTACGGCTAGCGTCGGAGATACGCAGTATTTT CSASTASVGDTQYF
TRBJ1-1 NA NA TRBV27 TGTGCCAGCAGTTTCCTCCCTGACTGGACAGTAATGAACACTGAAGCTTTCTTT CASSFLPDWTVMNTEAFF
TRBJ1-6 NA NA TRBV6-2/TRBV6-3 TGTGCCAGCAGTTACCATGGGGAGAATTCACCCCTCCACTTT CASSYHGENSPLHF
TRBJ1-1 NA NA TRBV12-3/TRBV12-4 TGTGCCAGTACAGACAGGACGAACACTGAAGCTTTCTTT CASTDRTNTEAFF
TRBJ1-5 NA NA TRBV28 TGTGCCAGTAGGGGTGGCAATCAGCCCCAGCATTTT CASRGGNQPQHF
TRBJ1-5 NA NA TRBV9 TGTGCCAGCAGTCGGGAGTGGGATCAGCCCCAGCATTTT CASSREWDQPQHF
TRBJ2-3 TRBD2 NA TRBV9 TGTGCCAGCAGCGTAGGCGGCGGGAGGGCAGATACGCAGTATTTT CASSVGGGRADTQYF
TRBJ2-1 TRBD2 once TRBV4-3 TGCGCCAGCAGCCAGGGGCGAGCGGGGAGAAACAATGAGCAGTTCTTC CASSQGRAGRNNEQFF
TRBJ2-1 NA few TRBV11-3 TGTGCCAGCAGTTCTATGAATGAGCAGTTCTTC CASSSMNEQFF
TRBJ2-1 TRBD2 NA TRBV29-1 TGCAGCGTTGAAGTACTAGCGGGGGGGCCGAAGCATGAGCAGTTCTTC CSVEVLAGGPKHEQFF
TRBJ1-3 TRBD1 NA TRBV5-5 TGTGCCAGCAGTTGGGTGACAGGGGGCCGGAACACCATATATTTT CASSWVTGGRNTIYF
TRBJ2-5 TRBD2 NA TRBV5-1 TGCGCCAGCAGCTTGGTTTACTCGCGGGAGGAGACCCAGTACTTC CASSLVYSREETQYF
TRBJ2-7 TRBD2 NA TRBV4-2 TGTGCCAGCAGCCAAGTGCTAGCGGGGACCTACGAGCAGTACTTC CASSQVLAGTYEQYF
TRBJ1-5 NA NA TRBV28 TGTGCCAGCAGACAGGGACCTGATCAGCCCCAGCATTTT CASRQGPDQPQHF
TRBJ1-6 NA NA TRBV30 TGTGCCTGGAGTGCCACCATCGGTTCACCCCTCCACTTT CAWSATIGSPLHF
TRBJ2-1 TRBD1 NA TRBV6-5 TGTGCCAGCAGACCAACAGGGGGGTCCTACAATGAGCAGTTCTTC CASRPTGGSYNEQFF
TRBJ1-1 TRBD1 NA TRBV6-5 TGTGCCAGCAGCACAGCCGGGACAGGGAACACTGAAGCTTTCTTT CASSTAGTGNTEAFF
TRBJ1-5 NA NA TRBV7-2 TGTGCCAGCAGCTTGAGCCGGGACAAACGCAATCAGCCCCAGCATTTT CASSLSRDKRNQPQHF
TRBJ2-7 TRBD1 NA TRBV19 TGTGCCAGTAGTAATGACAGGGGCGGGTACGAGCAGTACTTC CASSNDRGGYEQYF
TRBJ1-2 TRBD1 once TRBV3-1/TRBV3-2 TGTGCCAGCAGCACCCGGACAGGGGATTTGGATGGCTACACCTTC CASSTRTGDLDGYTF
TRBJ2-5 NA once TRBV6-5 TGTGCCAGCAGTCCACCCGGGGGGCGAGAGACCCAGTACTTC CASSPPGGRETQYF
TRBJ2-2 NA NA TRBV6-5 TGTGCCAGCAGTCCTAGGACACGGAACACCGGGGAGCTGTTTTTT CASSPRTRNTGELFF
TRBJ2-1 NA once TRBV30 TGTGCCTGGAGTGTACTCAGGGACTATGAGCAGTTCTTC CAWSVLRDYEQFF
TRBJ1-5 TRBD1 NA TRBV12-3/TRBV12-4 TGTGCCAGCAGTTGGGACAGCCAGCCCCAGCATTTT CASSWDSQPQHF
TRBJ1-4 NA NA TRBV3-1/TRBV3-2 TGTGCCAGCAGCCAAGATCTACGTGAAAAACTGTTTTTT CASSQDLREKLFF
TRBJ1-1 NA NA TRBV5-4 TGTGCCAGCAGCTACAGGAGAAACACTGAAGCTTTCTTT CASSYRRNTEAFF
TRBJ2-2 NA NA TRBV2 TGTGCCAGCAGTGAAAGACTAGGGAACACCGGGGAGCTGTTTTTT CASSERLGNTGELFF
TRBJ2-3 NA NA TRBV7-9 TGTGCCAGCAGCCCGCGGGACCCAAGCACAGATACGCAGTATTTT CASSPRDPSTDTQYF
TRBJ1-1 NA few TRBV18 TGTGCCAGCTCCGCGATAGGGGCAGCCAAGCGCGCTTTCTTT CASSAIGAAKRAFF
TRBJ2-1 TRBD2 NA TRBV10-2 TGCGCCAGCAGTAGCGGGAGGACTCAGTTCTTC CASSSGRTQFF